Only one count was recorded for the clone carrying this T cell receptor beta chain. These data are taken from a study of identical twins. A universal primer site was created by template switching, with the cDNA bearing unique molecular identifiers. One entry per CDR3 protein, called by TCRdb with MiXCR from the 5' RACE reads. In the table there are about 240,000 distinct CDR3 sequences, about 13% of which are singletons. This CDR3 region has 16 residues. Trimming took 0 bases from V and 2 from J, leaving 11 bases between them. Germline CDR1 MNHEY, CDR2 SVGEGT. Healthy Caucasians, and only they, were the donors. This sample also belongs to another study, concerning yellow fever vaccine responses in identical twins. That work contributes: Reported findings indicate that twins' vaccine T cell responses seemed partially convergent, partially personalized.

Specimen: memory (CD45RO+) T cells sorted from blood. This receptor was obtained from a woman aged 18-29 years in good health. The chain combines TRBV6-2 or TRBV6-3 with TRBJ1-5; no clear D gene. The CDR3 here is CASSYSRGGGNQPQHF. In nucleotides, the CDR3 is TGTGCCAGCAGTTACTCACGGGGAGGTGGCAATCAGCCCCAGCATTTT.